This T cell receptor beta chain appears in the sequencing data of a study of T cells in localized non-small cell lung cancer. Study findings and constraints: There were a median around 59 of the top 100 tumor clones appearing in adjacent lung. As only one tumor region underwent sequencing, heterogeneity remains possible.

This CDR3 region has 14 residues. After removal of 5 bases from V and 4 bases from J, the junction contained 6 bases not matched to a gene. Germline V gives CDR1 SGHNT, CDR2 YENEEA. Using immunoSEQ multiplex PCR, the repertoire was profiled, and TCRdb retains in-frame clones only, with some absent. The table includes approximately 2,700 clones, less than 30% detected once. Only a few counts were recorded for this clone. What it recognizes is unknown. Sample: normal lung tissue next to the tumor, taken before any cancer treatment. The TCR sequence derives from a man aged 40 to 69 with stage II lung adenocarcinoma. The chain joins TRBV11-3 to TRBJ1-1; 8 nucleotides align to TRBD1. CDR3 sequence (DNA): TGTGCCAGCAGCCCACAGGGGGGAGTCACTGAAGCTTTCTTT. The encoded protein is CASSPQGGVTEAFF.